A single sample is the source of the 14 T cell receptor beta chains below, sequenced in a study of response to subunit inactivated influenza vaccine. TCRdb itself ran the RT-PCR reads through MiXCR, one entry per CDR3 protein. The data show under 950,000 distinct CDR3 sequences, about 20% seen once. The sample here was PBMCs from blood, taken approximately 5 days after vaccination. These TCRs come from a man aged 45 to 65 who received an inactivated influenza vaccine.

This clonotype appeared a few times. CDR3 coding DNA: TGTGCCAGCAGCCGGGGACAGCTCCTCTCCTACGAGCAGTACTTC. Residues: CASSRGQLLSYEQYF. The chain carries TRBV7-2 and TRBJ2-7; 7 bases fit TRBD1. Germline assignment: CDR1 SGHTA and CDR2 FQGNSA. The CDR3 loop spans 15 amino acids. V was pared by 5 bases and J by 0 bases, with 7 bases of the junction left unmatched.

This clonotype has a handful of counts. The rearrangement uses TRBV29-1 and TRBJ1-3; D call uncertain. V shed 0 bases and J shed 0 bases, with 6 bases lying between them. The CDR3 runs 14 residues. Germline values: CDR1 SQVTM, CDR2 ANQGSEA. For the CDR3, the DNA is TGCAGCGTTGAAGACCGGGCCTCTGGAAACACCATATATTTT. Translated, it gives CSVEDRASGNTIYF.

The CDR3 is CAWSVVGTGYTF. The CDR3 DNA is TGTGCCTGGAGTGTCGTTGGGACGGGCTACACCTTC. The chain is built from TRBV30 and TRBJ1-2; TRBD1 might be the D (5 bases). Per the germline V gene, CDR1 is GTSNPN and CDR2 is SVGIG (reference sequence). The CDR3 sequence is 12 residues long. Deletions cut 0 bases from V and 8 bases from J, with 10 bases between.

V and J are TRBV5-1 and TRBJ2-1; 9 bases align to TRBD1. This CDR3 region has 13 residues. The J segment lost 8 bases and the V segment lost 0 bases, leaving 0 bases of the junction unmatched. The germline CDR1 and CDR2 sequences are SGHRS and YFSETQ. The CDR3: CASSLGDRDEQFF. The CDR3 DNA reads TGCGCCAGCAGCTTGGGGGACAGGGATGAGCAGTTCTTC.

The chain recombines TRBV7-3 with TRBJ2-7; possibly TRBD1 for D (6 bases). The CDR3 sequence is 13 residues long. Trimming removed 3 bases from V and 8 bases from J, with 14 bases in between. In germline, CDR1 is SGHTA, CDR2 FQGTGA. CDR3 nucleotides: TGTGCCAGCAGCTTCGGGGACACCGCCAAGCAGTACTTC. This translates into CASSFGDTAKQYF.

V and J are TRBV29-1 and TRBJ1-5; D is unresolved. Germline lookup yields CDR1 SQVTM and CDR2 ANQGSEA. There are 16 residues in the CDR3. Deletions cut 4 bases from V and 0 bases from J, with 16 bases between. The CDR3 spells CSVVVGGHDSNQPQHF. The CDR3 bases are TGCAGCGTTGTGGTTGGAGGGCATGATAGCAATCAGCCCCAGCATTTT.

The chain recombines TRBV7-9 with TRBJ2-5; 7 bases fit TRBD1. The trim removed 5 bases at V and 5 bases at J, leaving 14 bases unmatched. Germline assignment: CDR1 SEHNR and CDR2 FQNEAQ (reference sequence). The length of the CDR3 is 16 residues. The CDR3 coding sequence is TGTGCCAGCAGCCACCTGACAGGGCACGTTCGCGAGACCCAGTACTTC. Translated, it gives CASSHLTGHVRETQYF.

This clonotype was counted many times. The chain uses TRBV28 and TRBJ2-7; 7 nucleotides agree with TRBD1. The CDR3 runs to 13 residues. CDR1 is MDHEN and CDR2 is SYDVKM in the germline V gene. The ends lost 5 bases at V and 8 bases at J; junction bases unmatched: 9. The CDR3 region is CASSRQGLPKQYF. The CDR3 nucleotides read TGTGCCAGCAGTCGACAGGGTTTGCCCAAGCAGTACTTC.

This clonotype was seen more than once but under ten times. This chain uses TRBV4-3 with TRBJ2-7; no clear D. Germline V gene sequence: CDR1 LGHNA, CDR2 YSLEER. Trimming stripped 0 bases from V and 3 bases from J, with 6 bases between. This CDR3 has 13 residues. CDR3 DNA: TGCGCCAGCAGCCAAGATGTTCGCTACGAGCAGTACTTC. Amino acids: CASSQDVRYEQYF.

Note on this clonotype: A much larger clonotype is one base distant, so this may be a read error. This sequence joins TRBV5-1 and TRBJ2-1; D is uncertain. The length of the CDR3 is 14 residues. V lost 0 bases and J lost 2, with 6 bases in between. Germline CDR1 reads SGHRS; CDR2 reads YFSETQ. Here the CDR3 reads CASSLGEAYNEQFF. The CDR3 region has the DNA TGCGCCAGCAGCTTGGGAGAAGCCTACAATGAGCAGTTCTTC.

This CDR3 is CSVVGGGRSTDTQYF. CDR3 DNA: TGCAGCGTTGTGGGCGGGGGGCGCAGCACAGATACGCAGTATTTT. The chain combines TRBV29-1 with TRBJ2-3; the match to TRBD2 covers 8 bases. Unmatched junction bases numbered 6, after V lost 4 bases and J lost 0 bases. The CDR3 consists of 15 residues. CDR1 SQVTM and CDR2 ANQGSEA come from the germline V gene.

This clonotype was counted many times. The chain carries TRBV7-6 and TRBJ1-1, with no clear D. Germline V gene data show CDR1 as SGHVS and CDR2 as FNYEAQ. V lost 1 base, J lost 4 bases, and 7 bases lay in between. This CDR3 region has 13 residues. CDR3 DNA sequence: TGTGCCAGCAGCTTAGAATTCCGCACTGAAGCTTTCTTT. Amino acids: CASSLEFRTEAFF.

The chain combines TRBV20-1 with TRBJ2-3; 8 bases agree with TRBD2. The germline gives CDR1 DFQATT, CDR2 SNEGSKA (reference sequence). V was clipped by 1 base and J by 4 bases; unmatched bases: 10. The CDR3 totals 16 residues. DNA of the CDR3: TGCAGTGCTAGAGGTCTAGGACTAGCATTTGCAGATACGCAGTATTTT. Its protein is CSARGLGLAFADTQYF.

The V gene is TRBV5-6, the J gene TRBJ2-3; no reliable D call. Per the germline V gene, CDR1 is SGHDT and CDR2 is YYEEEE. The length of the CDR3 is 12 residues. The V gene lost 5 bases and the J gene lost 5 bases, with 9 bases spanning the gap. The CDR3 spells CASRGLLDTQYF. The CDR3 DNA is TGTGCCAGCAGGGGCTTATTAGATACGCAGTATTTT.